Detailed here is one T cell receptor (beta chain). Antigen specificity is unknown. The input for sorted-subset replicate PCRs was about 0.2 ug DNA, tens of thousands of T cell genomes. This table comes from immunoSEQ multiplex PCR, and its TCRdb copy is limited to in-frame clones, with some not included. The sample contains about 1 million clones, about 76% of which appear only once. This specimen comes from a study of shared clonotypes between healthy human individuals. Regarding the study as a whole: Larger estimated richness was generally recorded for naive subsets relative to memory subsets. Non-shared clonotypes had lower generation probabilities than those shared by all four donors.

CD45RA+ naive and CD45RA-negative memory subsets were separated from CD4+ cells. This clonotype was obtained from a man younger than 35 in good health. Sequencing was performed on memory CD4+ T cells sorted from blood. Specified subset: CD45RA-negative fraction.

CDR3 DNA sequence: TGCAGTGCACCTGACAGGGCTACCCAGTACTTC. It specifies CSAPDRATQYF. The V and J genes are TRBV20-1 and TRBJ2-5; 7 positions match TRBD1. Germline V gene sequence: CDR1 DFQATT, CDR2 SNEGSKA (reference sequence). Losses at the gene ends were 6 bases for V and 8 bases for J; bases not matched to a gene: 6. The CDR3 contains 11 residues.